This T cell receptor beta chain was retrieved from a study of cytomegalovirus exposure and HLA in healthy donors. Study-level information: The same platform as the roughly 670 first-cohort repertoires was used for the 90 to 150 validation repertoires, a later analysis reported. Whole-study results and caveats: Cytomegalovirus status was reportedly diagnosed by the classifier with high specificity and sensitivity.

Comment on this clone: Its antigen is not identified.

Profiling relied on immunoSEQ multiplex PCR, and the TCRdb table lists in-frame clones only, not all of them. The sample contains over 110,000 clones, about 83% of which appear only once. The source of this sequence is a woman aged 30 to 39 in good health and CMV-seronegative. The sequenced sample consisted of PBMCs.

The CDR3 loop reads CASGGQGDEQYF. The CDR3 coding sequence is TGTGCCAGCGGAGGACAGGGAGACGAGCAGTACTTC. J is TRBJ2-7 and V is TRBV11-3; 8 bases align to TRBD1. Germline CDR1 reads SGHNT; CDR2 reads YENEEA. The CDR3 is 12 amino acids. Germline trimming cut 8 bases from V and 5 bases from J; bases unmatched to any gene: 5.